This TCR beta chain was sequenced for a study of OX40 agonist ivuxolimab in advanced cancers. About the research overall: Hepatocellular carcinoma, melanoma, renal cell or head and neck cancer occurred in dose-escalation patients.

The data were produced by immunoSEQ multiplex PCR, yet TCRdb's version contains in-frame clones alone and is incomplete. This sample has 70,000 to 95,000 clones, with roughly 94% found just once. Study findings and constraints: At 0.1 to 3.0 mg/kg, CD4+ and CD8+ blood T cells expanded clonally by week 6.

Details on this clone: Its antigen is currently unknown.

CDR1 and CDR2 (germline): LNHDA, SQIVND (reference sequence). This CDR3 has 14 residues. Trimming cost V 3 bases and J 5 bases, with 14 bases left between them. The chain uses TRBV19 and TRBJ2-7, with D maybe TRBD2 (5 bases). This receptor was identified in an adult with an advanced solid tumor such as melanoma, head and neck, liver or kidney cancer. Here the sequenced sample was CD4+ or CD8+ T cells sorted from blood, taken in a trial of the OX40 agonist ivuxolimab. The CDR3 DNA reads TGTGCCAGTAGTATGATGACGGGAAGTGACGAGCAGTACTTC. Translated, it gives CASSMMTGSDEQYF.